The text below deals with one T cell receptor beta chain. This sample is part of a study of blood T cell repertoires in COVID-19. The V gene's germline CDR1 is MNHEY and CDR2 SVGEGT. The V end lost 6 bases, the J end lost 8 bases, and 16 bases lay between the germline ends. CDR3 length: 13 amino acids. Per the study methods: Amplifying reference gene primers gave estimates of nucleated cell counts. Here immunoSEQ multiplex PCR was the method, and the copy in TCRdb shows in-frame clones only, minus some. Clone size and the V and J calls come from that table; the DNA yielded D and trimming. The sample yields tens of thousands of clones, 75% to 95% seen once.

This TCR was recovered from a man aged 60 to 69 with acute or convalescent COVID-19. The sample comprised peripheral blood. The V call is TRBV6-2 or TRBV6-3, the J call TRBJ1-1, with D perhaps matching TRBD1 (5 bases). The CDR3 region is CASSPSFTGEAFF. For the CDR3, the DNA is TGTGCCAGCAGCCCCAGTTTTACAGGAGAAGCTTTCTTT.